The next 19 T cell receptor beta chains were all read from a single sample in a study of T-cell memory formation after mild COVID-19. A single record per CDR3 protein comes from TCRdb applying MiXCR to the 5' RACE reads. Altogether about 270,000 distinct CDR3 sequences are present, about 16% being singletons, with the ten largest covering 20% to 25%. Sequencing was done on a sample of PBMCs or a T cell subset sorted from them (not recorded which). The receptor set was obtained from a man younger than 35 who had mild COVID-19 (a few samples of this study predate the infection). Cell type and time point are not known.

This sequence joins TRBV7-9 and TRBJ2-1; D is ambiguous. The germline CDR1 and CDR2 sequences are SEHNR and FQNEAQ (reference sequence). Trimming shortened V by 5 bases and J by 7 bases, and 24 bases separated the two germline ends. This CDR3 is 17 amino acids long. The DNA of the CDR3 is TGTGCCAGCAGCCAAATGGGGTCGATGGGGATTCGGAATGAGCAGTTCTTC. Amino acids: CASSQMGSMGIRNEQFF.

The chain recombines TRBV19 with TRBJ1-5; tentative D call: TRBD1 (5 bases). V shed 9 bases and J shed 7 bases, with 19 bases lying between them. The CDR3 consists of 14 residues. Germline V lookup: CDR1 LNHDA, CDR2 SQIVND (reference sequence). The CDR3 here is CARKRDLPFQPQHF. For the CDR3, the DNA is TGTGCCAGGAAACGGGACCTCCCTTTCCAGCCCCAGCATTTT.

The gene calls are TRBV7-2 and TRBJ2-2; 12 positions agree with TRBD1. V dropped 4 bases and J dropped 3; count of bases not matched to a gene: 3. CDR1 SGHTA and CDR2 FQGNSA come from the germline V gene. CDR3 size: 16 residues. CDR3 nucleotides: TGTGCCAGCAGCTGGGACAGGGGGCGGTACACCGGGGAGCTGTTTTTT. Its translation: CASSWDRGRYTGELFF.

The gene calls are TRBV6-6 and TRBJ2-1; tentatively, D is TRBD1 or TRBD2 (5 bases each). The V gene's germline CDR1 is MNHNY and CDR2 SVGAGI (reference sequence). CDR3 length: 14 amino acids. Trimming removed 8 bases from V and 0 bases from J, with 11 bases in between. In DNA form, the CDR3 reads TGTGCCAGCGAGGGGCGGAGCTCCTACAATGAGCAGTTCTTC. Residues: CASEGRSSYNEQFF.

The rearrangement uses TRBV12-3 or TRBV12-4 and TRBJ1-5; tentative D call: TRBD1 (5 bases). This CDR3 contains 14 residues. The V end was cut by 4 bases, the J end by 5 bases, with 12 bases between. The CDR3 region has the DNA TGTGCCAGCAGTTACGGGACGTCATATCAGCCCCAGCATTTT. Translating gives CASSYGTSYQPQHF.

This clonotype has just a few counts. The CDR3 sequence is CASSLAGSGEFF. DNA of the CDR3: TGTGCCAGCAGTTTAGCTGGATCAGGGGAGTTCTTC. The chain employs TRBV12-3 or TRBV12-4 and TRBJ2-1, with D possibly TRBD1 on 6 matching bases. The V end was cut by 0 bases, the J end by 14 bases, with 11 bases between. This CDR3 spans 12 amino acids.

This clonotype came up a few times. The chain joins TRBV12-3 or TRBV12-4 to TRBJ2-5; perhaps D is TRBD1 or TRBD2 (5 bases each). The CDR3 is 15 amino acids. Trimming took 6 bases from V and 5 from J, leaving 19 bases between them. The CDR3 protein is CASRPPDNPGETQYF. CDR3 in DNA: TGTGCCAGCAGACCGCCGGACAACCCGGGGGAGACCCAGTACTTC.

This clonotype showed up just a few times. The chain couples TRBV5-1 to TRBJ2-7; D is possibly TRBD1 (5 bases). Germline values: CDR1 SGHRS, CDR2 YFSETQ. The CDR3 is 14 amino acids. V lost 0 bases, J lost 5 bases, and 12 bases lay in between. The CDR3 here is CASSLGREGDEQYF. CDR3 coding DNA: TGCGCCAGCAGCTTGGGCAGGGAAGGCGACGAGCAGTACTTC.

This clonotype has ten or more counts. The chain combines TRBV6-5 with TRBJ2-2; D gene unclear. V lost 1 base, J lost 3 bases, and 12 bases lay in between. The CDR3 has 16 residues. Germline lookup yields CDR1 MNHEY and CDR2 SVGAGI. CDR3 region: CASSYYGGRYTGELFF. In nucleotides, the CDR3 is TGTGCCAGCAGTTACTATGGTGGGCGCTACACCGGGGAGCTGTTTTTT.

This clonotype was observed at least ten times. The chain couples TRBV4-1 to TRBJ1-1; 7 nucleotides align to TRBD1. Germline trimming cut 4 bases from V and 0 bases from J; bases unmatched to any gene: 20. CDR3 size: 20 residues. CDR1 is MGHRA, CDR2 YSYEKL, per germline. CDR3 nucleotide sequence: TGCGCCAGCAGCCCACGGCAGGGGGTACGTACCACGGAAATGAACACTGAAGCTTTCTTT. Its translation is CASSPRQGVRTTEMNTEAFF.

The V call is TRBV3-1, the J call TRBJ2-2; maybe TRBD1 (6 bases). CDR3 size: 12 residues. Trimming stripped 5 bases from V and 9 bases from J, with 10 bases between. CDR1 LGHDT and CDR2 YNNKEL come from the germline V gene (reference sequence). CDR3 sequence (DNA): TGTGCCAGCAGCAAGGACAGTCGGGAGCTGTTTTTT. Translated, it gives CASSKDSRELFF.

This chain connects TRBV7-2 to TRBJ1-1; 9 bases are shared with TRBD1. CDR3 length: 15 amino acids. CDR1 and CDR2 from the germline V gene are SGHTA and FQGNSA. The trim removed 6 bases at V and 1 base at J, leaving 6 bases unmatched. The CDR3 region is CASRYTGGANTEAFF. The CDR3 nucleotides read TGTGCCAGCAGGTACACAGGGGGCGCGAACACTGAAGCTTTCTTT. Looking up the rest from reference TRBV7-2 and TRBJ1-1 gives the full variable domain: GAGVSQSPSNKVTEKGKDVELRCDPISGHTALYWYRQSLGQGLEFLIYFQGNSAPDKSGLPSDRFSAERTGGSVSTLTIQRTQQEDSAVYLCASRYTGGANTEAFFGQGTRLTVV.

This clonotype turned up a few times. The chain has TRBV7-2 and TRBJ1-1; no firm D call. The CDR3 spans 16 residues. The germline V and J ends were trimmed by 0 bases and 0 bases, with 11 bases remaining between them. Germline V lookup: CDR1 SGHTA, CDR2 FQGNSA. The CDR3 nucleotides read TGTGCCAGCAGCTTAGCTTGGCGGCCGCTGAACACTGAAGCTTTCTTT. This gives the protein CASSLAWRPLNTEAFF.

This clonotype turned up a few times. The rearrangement uses TRBV5-1 and TRBJ2-1; 8 nucleotides match TRBD1. The trim removed 4 bases at V and 2 bases at J, leaving 2 bases unmatched. Germline CDR1 is SGHRS and CDR2 is YFSETQ. The CDR3 length is 14 residues. Written as DNA, the CDR3 is TGCGCCAGCAGCCCAGGGGGCCCCTACAATGAGCAGTTCTTC. Protein: CASSPGGPYNEQFF.

The rearrangement uses TRBV9 and TRBJ2-3; TRBD2 matches at 9 bases. V lost 2 bases and J lost 2; bases outside the gene matches: 6. Germline-derived CDR1 and CDR2 are SGDLS and YYNGEE. The CDR3 runs to 16 residues. DNA of the CDR3: TGTGCCAGCAGCGTCGGGCGGGGGGGCGACACAGATACGCAGTATTTT. Amino acids: CASSVGRGGDTDTQYF.

The CDR3 spells CASSWSNYEQYF. The DNA for the CDR3 is TGTGCCAGCAGTTGGTCAAACTACGAGCAGTACTTC. The chain employs TRBV12-3 or TRBV12-4 and TRBJ2-7; D call uncertain. The V gene lost 4 bases and the J gene lost 3 bases, with 7 bases spanning the gap. CDR3 length: 12 residues.

The chain joins TRBV25-1 to TRBJ2-3; D might be TRBD1 (7 bases). V was pared by 0 bases and J by 2 bases, with 15 bases between. The CDR3 contains 17 residues. CDR1 MGHDK and CDR2 SYGVNS come from the germline V gene. CDR3 loop: CASSEYAQGGDTDTQYF. CDR3 DNA: TGTGCCAGCAGTGAATATGCCCAGGGGGGCGACACAGATACGCAGTATTTT.

This clonotype turned up a few times. This chain uses TRBV11-2 with TRBJ2-3; D not certain. The CDR3 runs 14 residues. With 1 base removed from V and 4 bases from J, the gap between germline ends came to 9 bases. Germline V gives CDR1 SGHAT, CDR2 FQNNGV. The CDR3 region is CASSLVAAADTQYF. The CDR3 DNA sequence: TGTGCCAGCAGCTTAGTTGCCGCGGCAGATACGCAGTATTTT.

This clonotype was seen more than once but under ten times. The chain uses TRBV4-3 and TRBJ1-2; tentatively, D is TRBD1 (6 bases). The CDR3 is made up of 14 amino acids. Trimming took 1 base from V and 5 from J, leaving 11 bases between them. In germline, CDR1 is LGHNA, CDR2 YSLEER. Here the CDR3 reads CASSQATGRYGYTF. The DNA for the CDR3 is TGCGCCAGCAGCCAAGCGACAGGAAGGTATGGCTACACCTTC.